What follows are 29 T cell receptor beta chains derived from one specimen sequenced in a study of identical twins. TCRdb recomputed calls from the 5' RACE reads with MiXCR, one row per CDR3 protein. The sample lists around 490,000 distinct CDR3 sequences, roughly an eighth seen once, with approximately 0.98% in the top ten. The same sample was also studied in work on yellow fever vaccine responses in identical twins.

Sequenced material: CD4+ T cells sorted from blood. The source is a woman between 18 and 29 years old in good health.

This clonotype was detected only a few times. The genes are TRBV18 and TRBJ2-7, with D tentatively TRBD2 (5 bases). There are 15 residues in the CDR3. From germline, CDR1 is KGHSH and CDR2 LQKENI. Trimming removed 4 bases from V and 0 bases from J, with 13 bases in between. The CDR3 DNA reads TGTGCCAGCTCACGCATTGGGAGTAGCTCCTACGAGCAGTACTTC. This translates into CASSRIGSSSYEQYF.

This clonotype was seen only a few times. V usage is TRBV20-1 and J usage is TRBJ2-1; no definite D call. Germline lookup yields CDR1 DFQATT and CDR2 SNEGSKA (reference sequence). Between the trimmed V and J ends, which lost 2 bases and 6 bases, there was a span of 8 bases. The length of the CDR3 is 12 residues. In DNA form, the CDR3 reads TGCAGTGCTAGAATCCGGCCCAATGAGCAGTTCTTC. It specifies CSARIRPNEQFF.

In this sample, this clonotype turned up many times. The CDR3 sequence: CASSQSGEGHNEQFF. The CDR3 coding sequence is TGCGCCAGCAGCCAAAGCGGGGAGGGGCACAATGAGCAGTTCTTC. V and J are TRBV4-3 and TRBJ2-1; 7 positions match TRBD2. V lost 2 bases, J lost 5 bases, and 6 bases stayed unmatched. Looked up from germline, CDR1 is LGHNA and CDR2 is YSLEER. CDR3 length: 15 amino acids.

V gene TRBV4-3 combines with J gene TRBJ2-1; 7 nucleotides agree with TRBD2. Germline assignment: CDR1 LGHNA and CDR2 YSLEER. The CDR3 extends over 17 amino acids. V was clipped by 0 bases and J by 4 bases; unmatched bases: 9. The CDR3 loop reads CASSQDGGGRGYNEQFF. CDR3 in DNA: TGCGCCAGCAGCCAAGATGGGGGGGGGAGGGGTTACAATGAGCAGTTCTTC.

This clonotype was seen at least ten times. This chain connects TRBV20-1 to TRBJ2-4; D gene unclear. The germline CDR1 and CDR2 sequences are DFQATT and SNEGSKA (reference sequence). The CDR3 runs to 13 residues. V shed 3 bases and J shed 0 bases, with 6 bases lying between them. DNA for the CDR3: TGCAGTGCTAGTCTGGTAGCCAAAAACATTCAGTACTTC. It codes for CSASLVAKNIQYF.

This clonotype was observed at least ten times. J is TRBJ1-1 and V is TRBV12-3 or TRBV12-4; the D gene is possibly TRBD1 (6 bases). Trimming shortened V by 5 bases and J by 1 base, and 14 bases separated the two germline ends. The CDR3 runs to 15 residues. The CDR3 nucleotides are TGTGCCAGCAGTGCTTGGGGGGCTTCGAACACTGAAGCTTTCTTT. Translation: CASSAWGASNTEAFF.

The table lists this clonotype with a few counts. The CDR3 region is CASSLAQYTVREQFF. The CDR3 DNA reads as TGTGCCAGCAGCTTAGCCCAGTATACCGTCAGGGAGCAGTTCTTC. The J gene is TRBJ2-1, the V gene TRBV7-2; D uncertain. The germline V and J ends were trimmed by 0 bases and 10 bases, with 16 bases remaining between them. CDR1 is SGHTA, CDR2 FQGNSA, per germline. This CDR3 contains 15 residues.

There are a few counts of this clonotype. The chain is built from TRBV27 and TRBJ2-7; 11 bases are shared with TRBD2. There are 16 residues in the CDR3. The V segment lost 3 bases and the J segment 7 bases; nucleotides outside the gene matches: 11. CDR1 MNHEY and CDR2 SMNVEV come from the germline V gene (reference sequence). Here the CDR3 reads CASSFILAGGPGEQYF. DNA for the CDR3: TGTGCCAGCAGTTTTATTTTAGCGGGAGGGCCTGGGGAGCAGTACTTC.

V is TRBV16 and J is TRBJ2-7; D may be TRBD2 (5 bases). The CDR3 covers 14 residues. In germline, CDR1 is KGHSY, CDR2 FQNENV. Trimming took off 4 bases at V and 6 bases at J, with 16 bases between the two ends. CDR3 bases: TGTGCCAGCAGCCTGGACTCGCTTACGGGCGAGCAGTACTTC. Translation: CASSLDSLTGEQYF.

This clonotype appeared a few times. The chain joins TRBV10-3 to TRBJ2-2; D gene unclear. This CDR3 region has 16 residues. V lost 0 bases to trimming and J lost 6 bases, with 14 bases between them. Germline V gene data show CDR1 as ENHRY and CDR2 as SYGVKD. CDR3: CAISESGPGSAGELFF. The CDR3, as DNA: TGTGCCATCAGTGAGTCGGGTCCGGGCTCGGCCGGGGAGCTGTTTTTT.

This clonotype came up once. This chain joins TRBV10-3 and TRBJ2-6, with D perhaps being TRBD1 or TRBD2 (5 bases each). Trimming stripped 4 bases from V and 1 base from J, with 8 bases between. The germline gives CDR1 ENHRY, CDR2 SYGVKD. The CDR3 runs to 15 residues. The DNA for the CDR3 is TGTGCCATCAGTGGGGGCGGGTCTGGGGCCAACGTCCTGACTTTC. Amino acids: CAISGGGSGANVLTF.

The sample holds a few counts of this clonotype. The genes are TRBV20-1 and TRBJ2-1, with D unclear. Germline CDR1 is DFQATT and CDR2 is SNEGSKA (reference sequence). The CDR3 covers 14 residues. The V and J ends lost 3 bases and 8 bases respectively, with 17 bases between them. CDR3 loop: CSARWPILGYEQFF. Here the CDR3 DNA reads TGCAGTGCTAGGTGGCCGATTCTGGGTTATGAGCAGTTCTTC.

This clonotype has a handful of counts. The chain has TRBV27 and TRBJ2-3; TRBD1 matches at 7 bases. The CDR3 loop spans 14 amino acids. V was pared by 5 bases and J by 2 bases, with 4 bases of the junction left unmatched. Per the germline V gene, CDR1 is MNHEY and CDR2 is SMNVEV (reference sequence). The CDR3 loop reads CASSLGQATDTQYF. CDR3 DNA sequence: TGTGCCAGCAGTCTTGGACAGGCCACAGATACGCAGTATTTT.

The chain is built from TRBV2 and TRBJ2-5; 8 bases are a match to TRBD1. Trimming cost V 4 bases and J 4 bases; bases outside gene matches: 5. Per germline, CDR1 SNHLY and CDR2 FYNNEI. This CDR3 contains 14 residues. DNA of the CDR3: TGTGCCAGCAGTGGTCAGGGGGCTCCAGAGACCCAGTACTTC. It encodes CASSGQGAPETQYF.

The table lists this clonotype with many counts. CDR3 DNA sequence: TGCAGCGTTCACACGGGGAGAGAGACCCAGTACTTC. This sequence encodes CSVHTGRETQYF. The V gene is TRBV29-1, the J gene TRBJ2-5, with D possibly matching TRBD2 (5 bases). The germline V gene encodes CDR1 SQVTM and CDR2 ANQGSEA. Trimming took 5 bases from V and 4 from J, leaving 11 bases between them. This CDR3 region has 12 residues.

Ten or more counts support this clonotype. This chain uses TRBV12-3 or TRBV12-4 with TRBJ1-4; D is uncertain. Trimming cost V 9 bases and J 4 bases, with 12 bases left between them. The length of the CDR3 is 13 residues. The CDR3 is CASRRRINEKLFF. The DNA of the CDR3 is TGTGCCAGTCGCCGGCGGATTAATGAAAAACTGTTTTTT.

The chain uses TRBV27 and TRBJ1-5; D remains ambiguous. V lost 0 bases and J lost 3, with 12 bases in between. The CDR3 runs 16 residues. Germline CDR1 is MNHEY and CDR2 is SMNVEV (reference sequence). CDR3 sequence reads: CASSLSESEDNQPQHF. As DNA, the CDR3 is TGTGCCAGCAGTTTATCGGAGTCTGAAGACAATCAGCCCCAGCATTTT.

The chain combines TRBV2 with TRBJ1-5; D is possibly TRBD1 (6 bases). V lost 6 bases and J 5 bases, leaving 17 bases between the germline ends. This CDR3 is 15 amino acids long. Germline lookup yields CDR1 SNHLY and CDR2 FYNNEI. In nucleotides, the CDR3 is TGTGCCAGCAGGGTCGAAATACAGGGTGATCAGCCCCAGCATTTT. It specifies CASRVEIQGDQPQHF.

This clonotype was observed a handful of times. This chain links TRBV7-8 with TRBJ1-2, with D possibly matching TRBD1 (5 bases). V lost 5 bases and J 0 bases, leaving 22 bases between the germline ends. There are 18 residues in the CDR3. Germline values: CDR1 SGHVS, CDR2 FQNEAQ. The CDR3: CASSPRDAGRLTNYGYTF. The CDR3 nucleotides read TGTGCCAGCAGCCCACGGGACGCCGGGCGACTCACTAACTATGGCTACACCTTC.

This clonotype was counted only a few times. The chain employs TRBV7-2 and TRBJ2-3, with 12 bases matching TRBD2. The V gene's germline CDR1 is SGHTA and CDR2 FQGNSA. CDR3 size: 16 residues. J gave up 3 bases and V 6 bases, and 7 bases lay outside the gene matches. CDR3 in amino acids: CASRPPGLAGTDTQYF. In nucleotides, the CDR3 is TGTGCCAGCAGACCCCCGGGACTAGCGGGTACAGATACGCAGTATTTT.

J is TRBJ2-3 and V is TRBV10-1; 8 bases are a match to TRBD1. CDR1 is WNHNN and CDR2 is SYGVQD in the germline V gene (reference sequence). The V gene end was trimmed by 0 bases and the J gene end by 4 bases; junction bases not matched to a gene: 3. This CDR3 is built from 15 residues. The CDR3 reads CASSESTGVADTQYF. The DNA of the CDR3 is TGCGCCAGCAGTGAGTCGACAGGGGTGGCAGATACGCAGTATTTT.

This clonotype was counted only a few times. J is TRBJ2-6 and V is TRBV3-1; D gene ambiguous. Trimming removed 5 bases at V and 2 bases at J, with 10 bases between. Looked up from germline, CDR1 is LGHDT and CDR2 is YNNKEL (reference sequence). The CDR3 is made up of 15 amino acids. The CDR3 region has the DNA TGTGCCAGCAGCAGCTATTTTACTGGGGCCAACGTCCTGACTTTC. Amino acids: CASSSYFTGANVLTF.

V usage is TRBV27 and J usage is TRBJ2-7; TRBD2 matches at 7 bases. V shed 6 bases and J 4 bases; nucleotides not matched to a gene: 9. The CDR3 has 14 amino acids. In germline, CDR1 is MNHEY, CDR2 SMNVEV (reference sequence). The chain's CDR3 is CASRGGSSFYEQYF. The CDR3, as DNA: TGTGCCAGCAGAGGCGGGAGTAGTTTTTACGAGCAGTACTTC.

This clonotype was seen only a few times. The chain uses TRBV5-6 and TRBJ1-2; TRBD1 might be the D (5 bases). The V gene lost 5 bases and the J gene lost 8 bases, with 19 bases spanning the gap. The length of the CDR3 is 14 residues. The V gene's germline CDR1 is SGHDT and CDR2 YYEEEE. CDR3: CASSPGTEAEGYTF. The CDR3 DNA reads TGTGCCAGCAGTCCCGGGACGGAGGCCGAGGGCTACACCTTC. Supplemented by reference TRBV5-6 and TRBJ1-2, the full variable domain reads DAGVTQSPTHLIKTRGQQVTLRCSPKSGHDTVSWYQQALGQGPQFIFQYYEEEERQRGNFPDRFSGHQFPNYSSELNVNALLLGDSALYLCASSPGTEAEGYTFGSGTRLTVV.

Only a few counts were recorded for this clonotype. The chain is built from TRBV12-3 or TRBV12-4 and TRBJ2-5, with D uncertain. Trimming took 0 bases from V and 3 from J, leaving 14 bases between them. This CDR3 contains 16 residues. CDR3: CASSLALGRVKETQYF. CDR3 coding DNA: TGTGCCAGCAGTTTAGCGCTCGGGCGAGTGAAAGAGACCCAGTACTTC.

This chain joins TRBV29-1 and TRBJ2-5; TRBD2 matches at 8 bases. Trimming at V came to 7 bases and at J to 6 bases, leaving 10 bases not matched to a gene. The CDR3 consists of 13 residues. Germline values: CDR1 SQVTM, CDR2 ANQGSEA. The CDR3 reads CSADRGGRKTQYF. Written as DNA, the CDR3 is TGCAGCGCCGACCGCGGGGGGCGGAAGACCCAGTACTTC.

The V call is TRBV5-6, the J call TRBJ2-1, with 8 bases lining up with TRBD1. CDR1 SGHDT and CDR2 YYEEEE come from the germline V gene. J lost 2 bases, V lost 3 bases, and 7 bases had no gene match. The CDR3 consists of 16 residues. CDR3 sequence: CASSSPVRGPYNEQFF. CDR3 nucleotides: TGTGCCAGCAGCTCCCCTGTCAGGGGGCCCTACAATGAGCAGTTCTTC. Variable domain in full (rest from reference TRBV5-6 and TRBJ2-1): DAGVTQSPTHLIKTRGQQVTLRCSPKSGHDTVSWYQQALGQGPQFIFQYYEEEERQRGNFPDRFSGHQFPNYSSELNVNALLLGDSALYLCASSSPVRGPYNEQFFGPGTRLTVL.

This clonotype was counted many times. The V and J genes are TRBV10-3 and TRBJ2-3; maybe TRBD2 (6 bases). The CDR3 extends over 15 amino acids. The V gene's germline CDR1 is ENHRY and CDR2 SYGVKD. Trimming took 6 bases from V and 2 from J, leaving 15 bases between them. This chain's CDR3 is CAIRGEAGPTDTQYF. In nucleotides, the CDR3 is TGTGCCATCAGGGGGGAGGCTGGACCCACAGATACGCAGTATTTT.

A few counts support this clonotype. The genes are TRBV11-2 and TRBJ2-2, with D unclear. Germline V gene data show CDR1 as SGHAT and CDR2 as FQNNGV. The CDR3 is 15 residues long. V shed 1 base and J shed 5 bases, with 11 bases lying between them. DNA of the CDR3: TGTGCCAGCAGCTTAGCACTTAGGAGTACCGGGGAGCTGTTTTTT. Encoded protein: CASSLALRSTGELFF.